This note documents a single T cell receptor beta chain sequence. This clonotype has at least ten counts. The antigen it binds to is not known. Per-nucleotide qualities are absent, and no much larger clonotype sits a single base away. The source of the sample is a study of regulatory T cells in long-lasting Graves disease (dated by TCRdb to the early 2020s). Context from the whole study: In the newly diagnosed Graves' disease group, patients had been taking antithyroid drugs for less than 3 months. This study used TCR sequencing and RNA sequencing of peripheral blood to compare persistent Graves' disease patients against newly diagnosed Graves' disease patients. A total of roughly 33 samples were covered by TCR sequencing, comprising approximately 13 persistent and around 20 newly diagnosed Graves' disease patients. The study was conducted in China and was registered as a clinical trial. The investigation overall reported the following: Preferential use of TRBV28, TRBJ1-2 and TRBJ2-5 was observed in persistent disease, whereas TRBV20-1 and TRBJ2-1 were favored in newly diagnosed disease. Peripheral blood alone was examined, since thyroid tissue, which constituted the primary lesion, could not be accessed. Sequencing and analysis were restricted to the TCR beta chain. A larger number of public clonotypes was shared among persistent patients (around 2,500) than among newly diagnosed patients (approximately 1,000). The small sample size was acknowledged by the authors as a limitation that may reduce accuracy. Compared with newly diagnosed patients, patients with persistent Graves' disease had lower TCR Shannon entropy and fewer highly expanded clones, which suggests clonal expansion.

CDR1 SGHVS and CDR2 FQNEAQ were looked up in the germline V gene. Reading from cysteine to phenylalanine, the CDR3 counts 16 amino acids. Kept here is only the CDR3 DNA, which spans 48 bases and is read in frame from base 1. V is pruned by 3 bases and J by 5 bases, leaving 7 bases of the junction without a gene match. What this sample's time point label stands for: newly diagnosed GD, antithyroid drugs for less than 3 months. RNA was extracted from PBMCs in TRIzol for both TCR sequencing and RNA sequencing. Graves' disease was diagnosed according to American Thyroid Association guidelines. Recruitment of patients was carried out at an endocrinology department in Xi'an, China. From each patient, roughly 9 milliliters of peripheral blood was collected into an EDTA anticoagulant tube. Ficoll Paque Plus density gradient separation was used to isolate PBMCs, and no further T cell sorting was performed. An Agilent 2100 Bioanalyzer and agarose gel were used to check RNA quality, while a NanoDrop 2000 measured RNA concentration.

Library preparation employed multiplex PCR. The sequencer listed for this sample is Illumina HiSeq 4000. CDR3 regions were amplified by Arm-PCR with iRepertoire HTBI primers to construct TCR beta libraries. Gel purification was performed on PCR products prior to sequencing. In the source study's methods: A total of around 59 TRBV and approximately 15 TRBJ segments were identified across samples and were used for gene usage analysis of CDR3 amino acid clonotypes. Filtered high-quality paired reads were merged into contigs using COPE and FqMerger. BLAST was used to align contigs to the IMGT TRBV, TRBD and TRBJ reference genes, and CDR3 was defined following IMGT. Clonotypes above 0.1% frequency were classified as highly expanded clones. Repertoire diversity was measured by Shannon entropy, and V-J evenness by the Gini coefficient. A clonotype was considered public if more than one individual shared it. The public sequencing data were trimmed at Q25 with fastp and processed into clonotypes with MiXCR by TCRdb, which kept only in-frame beta chains. CDR3 protein sequences are deduplicated, and each keeps its most common genes and DNA. What appears here as the V and J calls and clone size reflects TCRdb's work, not the paper's. Within this sample are 250,000 or so distinct CDR3 sequences, with more than 15% of them counted one time only. The top ten hold roughly 15% of the sample.

These data also featured in a second study, about T cells in Graves' hyperthyroidism and ophthalmopathy. As that second study puts it: Stable Graves' hyperthyroidism was defined as no progression to ophthalmopathy during 18 months of follow-up. Hyperthyroidism patients were aged 18 to 65 years and newly diagnosed, with disease duration of less than 2 months. Exclusion was applied to patients with uncontrolled infections, other autoimmune diseases, pregnancy or lactation. Diagnoses were based on clinical symptoms, serum thyroxine and TRAb, thyroid ultrasound and orbital computed tomography. For the first round of RT-PCR on the TCR CDR3, the HTBI primer set was used together with the Qiagen OneStep RT-PCR kit. Most expanded thyroid clonotypes (frequency above 0.001) were also detected in blood, a finding suggesting that blood repertoires may reflect thyroid immune responses. Ophthalmopathy was separated from stable hyperthyroidism by a 13 V-J signature model, with approximately 86% sensitivity and approximately 81% specificity obtained in cross-validation and 80%/75% obtained in testing. In validation, progression to ophthalmopathy was predicted by the model with 70.59% sensitivity and just over 72% specificity, a median of around 6.5 months before onset. TCR V-J signatures able to tell the groups apart were searched for in a discovery cohort of 90 to 100 patients, of whom 43 had Graves' ophthalmopathy and some 60 had stable Graves' hyperthyroidism. Prospective prediction of ophthalmopathy was tested in an independent validation cohort consisting of fewer than 20 hyperthyroidism patients and around 17 patients who later progressed to ophthalmopathy. For training and testing, the approximately 92 patients in the discovery cohort were randomly divided in a 7:3 ratio. In addition, the study compared T-cell repertoires in thyroid tissue and in blood from several Graves' hyperthyroidism patients. Following sampling, methimazole starting at 30 mg daily was given to hyperthyroidism patients, and high-dose intravenous methylprednisolone was given to ophthalmopathy patients. Libraries were constructed in a second round of multiplex PCR, after which size selection and purification were performed. The libraries were sequenced on an Illumina HiSeq2000 using paired-end 100 bp reads. SOAPnuke was used to process the raw data, with reads discarded if the reads contained adapters or uncalled bases, had a mean Phred below 15, or lacked an exact constant-primer or identifier match. COPE v1.2.5 was used to merge high-quality paired reads, and clonotypes were defined as unique nucleotide sequences. MiTCR v1.1 was used to align the clonotypes against IMGT TRBV, TRBD and TRBJ reference segments. The analysis was restricted to V-J combinations with a frequency above 0.0001, which together covered 99.2% of the repertoires. A TCS score was defined as the ratio of F50 (clonal expansion) to E x V (chaos), with BLOSUM62-based TCRdist applied between CDR3 peptides within each V-J. Welch's t-statistics and random forest reduced 500 to 550 V-J features to roughly 13, which were used in a naive Bayes classifier (R e1071). No statistical method was used to set the sample size in advance, and investigators knew the group allocation. According to the paper, TCR Vbeta CDR3 sequencing was carried out on over 130 peripheral blood samples, which came from about 45 ophthalmopathy, approximately 72 hyperthyroidism and 17 progressor patients.

Recombination connected TRBV7-8 to TRBJ1-4; 9 bases in the middle match TRBD1. This TCR derives from a woman in her 30s with Graves disease. Donor details come from another sample of the same person, matched by shared clones. Source: peripheral blood mononuclear cells (PBMCs), taken at new diagnosis, from a patient treated with antithyroid drugs. The nucleotide sequence is given as TGTGCCAGCAGCTTCCGGGGACAGGGCGGGAATGAAAAACTGTTTTTT. Translated, it reads CASSFRGQGGNEKLFF. Joined to the reference TRBV7-8 and TRBJ1-4 proteins, this CDR3 gives the full variable domain: GAGVSQSPRYKVAKRGQDVALRCDPISGHVSLFWYQQALGQGPEFLTYFQNEAQLDKSGLPSDRFFAERPEGSVSTLKIQRTQQEDSAVYLCASSFRGQGGNEKLFFGSGTQLSVL.